This TCR beta chain was sequenced in a study of blood T cell repertoires in COVID-19 (dated by TCRdb to the early 2020s). About the investigation overall: Samples covering the acute and convalescent phases of COVID-19 were provided by collaborators in the United States, Italy and Spain. The prospective study material was composed of cDNA or gDNA derived from T cells, B-cell-depleted T cells, or PBMCs. Deeply sampled blood TCRbeta repertoires from subjects exposed to, actively infected with, or recovered from COVID-19 were included in the dataset. The repertoires were made available in a free public database intended to serve as a resource for research on the immune response to SARS-CoV-2. The samples were drawn from the first 160 participants of the ongoing ImmuneRACE study and from 1,254 subjects provided by 6 global collaborators. The sample metadata nearly always contained a de-identified subject ID, COVID-19 status, age in years and sex. HLA class I and class II types, where available, came from metadata supplied by the sample provider rather than from assay-based typing. Findings and caveats that apply to the study as a whole: The quantity of clinical and demographic metadata differed by source and by participant and was supplied without curation.

The collaborating institutions used their own protocols to collect whole blood in K2EDTA tubes. For TCRbeta analysis, collaborators shipped samples as frozen whole blood, isolated PBMCs, or DNA extracted from either of those sample types. Sequences KGHSH (CDR1) and LQKENI (CDR2) are obtained from the germline V gene. The V end loses 2 bases and the J end loses 3 bases, and a stretch of 5 bases separates them. Including cysteine and phenylalanine, the CDR3 has 14 amino acids. Only CDR3 DNA remains: 42 bases, in frame from the first base. TCRbeta CDR3 regions were amplified from genomic DNA by means of the immunoSEQ Assay, a bias-controlled multiplex PCR. Per the original workflow: Nucleated cell counts per sample were estimated from amplification of reference gene primers within the assay. To quantify the absolute abundance of each unique TCRbeta CDR3 rearrangement, sequence reads were collapsed and filtered. For each sample, productive Simpson clonality was calculated as the square root of Simpson's diversity index across productive rearrangements. The source is immuneACCESS, and TCRdb retained only in-frame sequences with V and J called. Part of the clones is not carried over; for the studies checked, unresolved V genes explain less than half of this, and the remainder is unexplained. V and J calls and clone size are copied from that table; D and trimming were computed from the DNA. This sample holds approximately 69,000 clones; approximately 86% were observed only once. The leading ten clones occupy 12% of the sample.

This clone was seen only a few times. Its binding antigen is unknown. No much larger clonotype is one base removed from it; base qualities were not supplied. The clonotype comes from a human donor in a cohort sampled during active COVID-19. Source material: peripheral blood. The chain is assembled from TRBV18 and TRBJ2-6; no D segment can be confidently identified. Here the CDR3 is given as CASSPLSGANVLTF. The DNA sequence reads TGTGCCAGCTCACCATTGAGTGGGGCCAACGTCCTGACTTTC.